The T cell receptor beta chain described here comes from a study of shared clonotypes between healthy human individuals. General study results and limits: The study generally estimated greater richness for naive than memory subsets. Only blood underwent sampling, and tissue repertoires likely differ.

The junction had 4 bases not matched to a gene; V was cut back by 4 bases and J by 4 bases. The CDR3 covers 15 residues. The germline V gene has CDR1 SGHRS and CDR2 YFSETQ. A remark on this clone: The target antigen is unknown.

TCRdb keeps only in-frame clones here, not all; method: immunoSEQ multiplex PCR. Of millions of clones listed, around 95% are singletons. The clonotype originates from a man aged 18 to 30 in good health. The sample consisted of naive CD4+ T cells sorted from blood. Subset given: CD45RA+ positively selected. The chain recombines TRBV5-1 with TRBJ2-3; 12 bases align to TRBD2. The CDR3: CASSLAGGPADTQYF. DNA for the CDR3: TGCGCCAGCAGCCTAGCGGGAGGGCCGGCAGATACGCAGTATTTT.